A single sample gave rise to the 27 T cell receptor beta chains below, sequenced in a study of cytomegalovirus exposure and HLA in healthy donors. Profiled with immunoSEQ multiplex PCR; TCRdb holds only in-frame clones, not every one. The table lists 150,000 to 200,000 clones, about 96% of them singletons. The source material was PBMCs. The origin of the receptors is a woman aged 18-29 years in good health and CMV-seronegative.

This clone came up once. This chain connects TRBV4-3 to TRBJ2-7; TRBD2 agrees at 8 bases. V gave up 0 bases and J gave up 0 bases; unmatched junction bases: 13. From germline, CDR1 is LGHNA and CDR2 YSLEER. The CDR3 is made up of 19 amino acids. The CDR3 protein is CASSQDWSGGRGDSYEQYF. CDR3 coding DNA: TGCGCCAGCAGCCAAGATTGGTCGGGAGGGAGGGGAGACTCCTACGAGCAGTACTTC.

The chain is built from TRBV5-1 and TRBJ1-2; the D gene is possibly TRBD1 (5 bases). Germline CDR1 and CDR2: SGHRS and YFSETQ. This CDR3 has 13 amino acids. The V end was cut by 4 bases, the J end by 7 bases, with 14 bases between. The CDR3, as DNA: TGCGCCAGCAGCCCAGAAGGGGTTAGTGGCTACACCTTC. Protein: CASSPEGVSGYTF.

The chain joins TRBV11-2 to TRBJ1-1; weak D call: TRBD1 (6 bases). CDR1 and CDR2 (germline): SGHAT, FQNNGV. This CDR3 contains 15 residues. V dropped 3 bases and J dropped 2 bases, with 13 bases sitting between them. CDR3 bases: TGTGCCAGCAGCTTTGCGATGGACAGAAACACTGAAGCTTTCTTT. Protein: CASSFAMDRNTEAFF.

The V gene is TRBV7-9, the J gene TRBJ2-7; tentative D call: TRBD2 (6 bases). Germline CDR1 SEHNR, CDR2 FQNEAQ (reference sequence). The V gene lost 5 bases and the J gene lost 6 bases, with 17 bases spanning the gap. The CDR3 spans 14 residues. The CDR3 region is CASSAEGQLGEQYF. The CDR3 nucleotides read TGTGCCAGCAGCGCGGAGGGGCAGCTTGGCGAGCAGTACTTC.

The chain employs TRBV5-5 and TRBJ2-3; TRBD2 matches at 9 bases. Germline CDR1 is SGHKS and CDR2 is YYEKEE (reference sequence). Unmatched junction bases numbered 9, after V lost 3 bases and J lost 1 base. The CDR3 sequence is 17 residues long. The CDR3 DNA is TGTGCCAGCAGCTCTCCGGGACTAGCTGGCGGCACAGATACGCAGTATTTT. Amino acid sequence: CASSSPGLAGGTDTQYF.

J is TRBJ2-2 and V is TRBV7-2, with 8 bases identical to TRBD2. The V gene end was trimmed by 3 bases and the J gene end by 1 base; junction bases not matched to a gene: 1. The CDR3 is 15 amino acids. CDR1 SGHTA and CDR2 FQGNSA come from the germline V gene. Written as DNA, the CDR3 is TGTGCCAGCAGCTTGAGCGGGGGGAACACCGGGGAGCTGTTTTTT. It translates to CASSLSGGNTGELFF.

The chain couples TRBV6-1 to TRBJ2-5; 8 nucleotides agree with TRBD2. V dropped 7 bases and J dropped 5; count of bases not matched to a gene: 9. The CDR3 length is 14 residues. The germline V gene encodes CDR1 MNHNS and CDR2 SASEGT. Written as DNA, the CDR3 is TGTGCCAGCAAAAGAGCGGGGGCTGTGGAGACCCAGTACTTC. Its protein product is CASKRAGAVETQYF.

This clone was recorded once. This sequence joins TRBV27 and TRBJ1-6; TRBD1 aligns across 8 bases. The CDR3 is 18 residues long. Germline V gives CDR1 MNHEY, CDR2 SMNVEV (reference sequence). J was trimmed by 8 bases and V by 6 bases; bases with no gene match: 18. CDR3 DNA sequence: TGTGCCAGCAGACCTCTCACATCATCAGGGGGCCGGGATTCACCCCTCCACTTT. Its translation: CASRPLTSSGGRDSPLHF.

The chain combines TRBV7-9 with TRBJ1-1; TRBD1 matches at 7 bases. The germline CDR1 and CDR2 sequences are SEHNR and FQNEAQ (reference sequence). The CDR3 loop spans 15 amino acids. V dropped 1 base and J dropped 6; count of bases not matched to a gene: 8. CDR3 in amino acids: CASSLVADRAAEAFF. The DNA for the CDR3 is TGTGCCAGCAGCTTAGTAGCCGACAGGGCGGCTGAAGCTTTCTTT. Using reference TRBV7-9 and TRBJ1-1 for the parts outside the CDR3, the full variable domain is DTGVSQNPRHKITKRGQNVTFRCDPISEHNRLYWYRQTLGQGPEFLTYFQNEAQLEKSRLLSDRFSAERPKGSFSTLEIQRTEQGDSAMYLCASSLVADRAAEAFFGQGTRLTVV.

The rearrangement joins TRBV27 to TRBJ2-1; D possibly corresponds to TRBD2 (6 bases). The CDR3 consists of 13 residues. V lost 8 bases and J lost 3, with 11 bases in between. Germline CDR1 reads MNHEY; CDR2 reads SMNVEV (reference sequence). CDR3 in amino acids: CASGTSDYNEQFF. Written as DNA, the CDR3 is TGTGCCAGCGGGACTTCAGACTACAATGAGCAGTTCTTC.

V usage is TRBV6-1 and J usage is TRBJ2-5; 12 bases map to TRBD2. Germline-derived CDR1 and CDR2 are MNHNS and SASEGT. V was clipped by 4 bases and J by 5 bases; unmatched bases: 8. CDR3 length equals 16 residues. CDR3 DNA: TGTGCCAGCAGTGCCAACCTAGCGGGGGGGCCCGAGACCCAGTACTTC. It codes for CASSANLAGGPETQYF.

The chain links TRBV18 to TRBJ1-1, with no clear D. The germline V and J ends were trimmed by 3 bases and 4 bases, with 12 bases remaining between them. The germline V gene has CDR1 KGHSH and CDR2 LQKENI. The CDR3 length is 14 residues. CDR3 amino acids: CASSPETRGTEAFF. CDR3 DNA sequence: TGTGCCAGCTCACCGGAAACTCGGGGCACTGAAGCTTTCTTT.

The chain recombines TRBV7-5 with TRBJ1-5; the table's D call of TRBD1 was not tested on the DNA. TRBV7-5 is an annotated pseudogene. The CDR3 extends over 17 amino acids. The CDR3 reads CARSLEETEKSVQPQHF. CDR3 DNA: TGTGCCAGAAGCTTAGAGGAGACAGAAAAGTCGGTTCAGCCCCAGCATTTT.

This clone has only one observation. The genes are TRBV7-9 and TRBJ2-5; 12 nucleotides align to TRBD2. The trim removed 4 bases at V and 2 bases at J, leaving 5 bases unmatched. Germline CDR1 reads SEHNR; CDR2 reads FQNEAQ (reference sequence). CDR3 length: 16 amino acids. The CDR3 loop reads CASSYGLAGLQETQYF. The CDR3 nucleotides are TGTGCCAGCAGCTATGGACTAGCGGGATTACAAGAGACCCAGTACTTC.

About this clone itself: Different DNA sequences within this sample yield the same CDR3. The gene calls are TRBV5-1 and TRBJ1-1; perhaps TRBD1 as D (5 bases). The germline V and J ends were trimmed by 2 bases and 1 base, with 9 bases remaining between them. Germline V gives CDR1 SGHRS, CDR2 YFSETQ. The CDR3 totals 14 residues. CDR3: CASSLQVGNTEAFF. CDR3 sequence (DNA): TGCGCCAGCAGCTTACAGGTGGGGAACACTGAAGCTTTCTTT.

Worth noting for this clone: An end of the junction differs from the germline gene, which may be a read error. This chain joins TRBV7-7 and TRBJ2-5, with TRBD2 matching 9 bases. CDR3 size: 14 residues. The germline gives CDR1 SSHAT, CDR2 FNYEAQ (reference sequence). CDR3 amino acids: CASSFSSGGETQYF. As DNA, the CDR3 is TGTGCTAGCAGCTTCAGTAGCGGGGGAGAGACCCAGTACTTC.

This sequence joins TRBV13 and TRBJ2-2; TRBD1 matches at 9 bases. The V gene's germline CDR1 is PRHDT and CDR2 FYEKMQ (reference sequence). With 5 bases clipped from V and 7 bases from J, the junction kept 2 bases outside the gene matches. The CDR3 runs 13 residues. CDR3 DNA sequence: TGTGCCAGCAGCACAGGGGGCATCGGGGAGCTGTTTTTT. It encodes CASSTGGIGELFF. Together with reference TRBV13 and TRBJ2-2, the CDR3 gives the full variable domain: AAGVIQSPRHLIKEKRETATLKCYPIPRHDTVYWYQQGPGQDPQFLISFYEKMQSDKGSIPDRFSAQQFSDYHSELNMSSLELGDSALYFCASSTGGIGELFFGEGSRLTVL.

V and J are TRBV25-1 and TRBJ2-5, with 7 bases that match TRBD1. The CDR3 extends over 14 amino acids. Germline V gene lookup returns CDR1 MGHDK and CDR2 SYGVNS. V shed 6 bases and J 7 bases; nucleotides not matched to a gene: 11. The CDR3: CASSPTTGPTTQYF. Here the CDR3 DNA reads TGTGCCAGCAGCCCGACGACAGGGCCCACGACCCAGTACTTC.

This chain links TRBV13 with TRBJ1-6; D is possibly TRBD1 (6 bases). V shed 3 bases and J shed 5 bases, with 11 bases lying between them. CDR1 and CDR2 from the germline V gene are PRHDT and FYEKMQ (reference sequence). The CDR3 sequence is 15 residues long. CDR3 sequence: CASSFTDRHNSPLHF. In nucleotides, the CDR3 is TGTGCCAGCAGCTTTACGGACAGACATAATTCACCCCTCCACTTT.

The chain joins TRBV4-3 to TRBJ1-6, with D unclear. With 1 base removed from V and 1 base from J, the gap between germline ends came to 11 bases. The CDR3 runs 17 residues. The germline V gene has CDR1 LGHNA and CDR2 YSLEER. The CDR3 nucleotides read TGCGCCAGCAGCCAAGCGACACCCGGATCCTATAATTCACCCCTCCACTTT. Protein: CASSQATPGSYNSPLHF.

The rearrangement uses TRBV7-9 and TRBJ2-5; D call uncertain. Trimming pared 5 bases from V and 2 bases from J, leaving 9 bases between. CDR3 size: 13 residues. Germline CDR1 and CDR2: SEHNR and FQNEAQ (reference sequence). CDR3 loop: CASSLDSQETQYF. CDR3 nucleotides: TGTGCCAGCAGCCTTGACTCTCAAGAGACCCAGTACTTC. The whole variable domain, filled in from reference TRBV7-9 and TRBJ2-5, reads DTGVSQNPRHKITKRGQNVTFRCDPISEHNRLYWYRQTLGQGPEFLTYFQNEAQLEKSRLLSDRFSAERPKGSFSTLEIQRTEQGDSAMYLCASSLDSQETQYFGPGTRLLVL.

This chain's CDR3 is CSVEPGQEHGYTF. For the CDR3, the DNA is TGCAGCGTTGAGCCAGGGCAAGAACATGGCTACACCTTC. The chain links TRBV29-1 to TRBJ1-2; D might be TRBD1 (5 bases). The CDR3 loop spans 13 amino acids. Germline assignment: CDR1 SQVTM and CDR2 ANQGSEA. The V and J ends lost 3 bases and 6 bases respectively, with 14 bases between them.

The rearrangement joins TRBV4-2 to TRBJ2-1; D may be TRBD2 (6 bases). Germline V CDR1 and CDR2: LGHNA, YNFKEQ. V was trimmed by 4 bases and J by 3 bases, leaving 16 bases between them. The CDR3 has 16 amino acids. CDR3 sequence (DNA): TGTGCCAGCAGCCTCAATAGCGGCGGTTACTACAATGAGCAGTTCTTC. It encodes CASSLNSGGYYNEQFF.

Of note for this clone: The junction departs from the called germline gene at one end, perhaps through a read error. The chain is built from TRBV7-7 and TRBJ2-1, with 12 bases that match TRBD2. Germline values: CDR1 SSHAT, CDR2 FNYEAQ (reference sequence). The CDR3 is 15 amino acids. DNA for the CDR3: TGTGCTAGCAGCTTAGGACTAGCGGGGTATAATGAGCAGTTCTTC. It codes for CASSLGLAGYNEQFF.

The CDR3 protein is CASSYDSIPRTDTQYF. DNA of the CDR3: TGCGCCAGCAGTTACGACTCCATTCCCCGGACAGATACGCAGTATTTT. This rearrangement joins TRBV10-2 to TRBJ2-3; D gene ambiguous. Looked up from germline, CDR1 is WSHSY and CDR2 is SAAADI. CDR3 size: 16 residues. V gave up 5 bases and J gave up 3 bases, with 18 bases separating them.

The V call is TRBV4-1, the J call TRBJ1-2; the match to TRBD1 covers 9 bases. The V segment lost 1 base and the J segment 8 bases; nucleotides outside the gene matches: 8. The CDR3 spans 15 residues. Germline-derived CDR1 and CDR2 are MGHRA and YSYEKL. CDR3 in amino acids: CASSQAAQGAGGYTF. The CDR3, as DNA: TGCGCCAGCAGCCAAGCGGCACAGGGGGCGGGGGGCTACACCTTC.

In nucleotides, the CDR3 is TGTGCCAGCCGTCACAGGGACCGCTCTGGAAACACCATATATTTT. Protein: CASRHRDRSGNTIYF. The chain combines TRBV6-5 with TRBJ1-3; possible D gene TRBD1, 6 bases. The germline V gene has CDR1 MNHEY and CDR2 SVGAGI. The CDR3 is made up of 15 amino acids. V was shortened by 8 bases and J by 0 bases, with 14 bases between the two germline ends.